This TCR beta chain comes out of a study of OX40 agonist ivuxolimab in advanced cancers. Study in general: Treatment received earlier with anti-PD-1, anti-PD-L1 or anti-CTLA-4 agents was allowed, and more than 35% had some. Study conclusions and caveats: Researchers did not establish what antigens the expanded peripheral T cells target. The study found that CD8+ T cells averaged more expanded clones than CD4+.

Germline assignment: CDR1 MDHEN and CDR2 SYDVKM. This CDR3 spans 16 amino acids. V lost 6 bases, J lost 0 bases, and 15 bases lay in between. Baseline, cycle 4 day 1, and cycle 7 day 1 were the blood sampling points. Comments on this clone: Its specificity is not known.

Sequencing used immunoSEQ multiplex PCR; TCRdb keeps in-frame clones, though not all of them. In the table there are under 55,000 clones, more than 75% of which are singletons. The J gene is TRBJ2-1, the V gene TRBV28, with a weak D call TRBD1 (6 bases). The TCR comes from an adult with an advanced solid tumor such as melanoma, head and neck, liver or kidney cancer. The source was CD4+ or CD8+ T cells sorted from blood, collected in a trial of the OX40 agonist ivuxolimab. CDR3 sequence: CASRYRVPSSYNEQFF. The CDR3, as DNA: TGTGCCAGCAGATACAGGGTCCCGAGCTCCTACAATGAGCAGTTCTTC.